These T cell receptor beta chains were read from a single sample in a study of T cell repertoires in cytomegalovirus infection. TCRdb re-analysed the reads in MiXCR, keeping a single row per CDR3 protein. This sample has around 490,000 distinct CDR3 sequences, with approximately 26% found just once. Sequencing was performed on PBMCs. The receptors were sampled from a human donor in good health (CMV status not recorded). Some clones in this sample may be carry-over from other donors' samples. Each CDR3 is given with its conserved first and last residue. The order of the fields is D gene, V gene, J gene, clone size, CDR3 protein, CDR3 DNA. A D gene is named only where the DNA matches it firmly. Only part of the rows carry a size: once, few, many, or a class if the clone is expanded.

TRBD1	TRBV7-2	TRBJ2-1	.	CASSYSGTGPAGGQFF	TGTGCCAGCAGCTACTCCGGGACAGGGCCTGCCGGTGGGCAGTTCTTC
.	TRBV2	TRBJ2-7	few	CASSGLDYYEQYF	TGTGCCAGCAGTGGCCTTGACTACTACGAGCAGTACTTC
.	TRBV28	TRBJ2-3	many	CASGPGTGTDTQYF	TGTGCCAGCGGGCCGGGGACGGGCACAGATACGCAGTATTTT
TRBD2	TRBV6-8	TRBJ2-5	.	CASGGLASLEETQYF	TGTGCCAGCGGGGGACTAGCGTCCTTGGAGGAGACCCAGTACTTC
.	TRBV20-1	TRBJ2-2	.	CSARGTLNTGELFF	TGCAGTGCTAGGGGGACACTGAACACCGGGGAGCTGTTTTTT
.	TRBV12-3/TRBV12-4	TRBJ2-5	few	CASSLNWGQETQYF	TGTGCCAGCAGTTTAAATTGGGGTCAAGAGACCCAGTACTTC
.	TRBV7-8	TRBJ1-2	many	CASSSDTWQGNYGYTF	TGTGCCAGCAGCTCCGACACCTGGCAGGGGAACTATGGCTACACCTTC
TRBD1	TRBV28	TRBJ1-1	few	CASRGDSWDAEAFF	TGTGCCAGCAGGGGGGACAGTTGGGACGCTGAAGCTTTCTTT
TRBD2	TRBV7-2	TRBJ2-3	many	CASSGVAGRGDTQYF	TGTGCCAGCTCTGGGGTAGCGGGCCGGGGAGATACGCAGTATTTT
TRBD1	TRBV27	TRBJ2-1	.	CASSLYGEQGRHNEQFF	TGTGCCAGCAGTTTATATGGGGAACAGGGGAGACACAATGAGCAGTTCTTC
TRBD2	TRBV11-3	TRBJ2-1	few	CASSVEISGRASEQFF	TGTGCCAGCAGCGTCGAGATAAGCGGGAGGGCTAGTGAGCAGTTCTTC
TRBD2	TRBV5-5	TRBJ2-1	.	CAGSSRTSGRAHSLGQFF	TGTGCCGGCAGCTCCAGGACTAGCGGGAGGGCCCATTCTCTAGGGCAGTTCTTC
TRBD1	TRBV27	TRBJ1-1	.	CASSLSRTGRRTEAFF	TGTGCCAGCAGTTTATCCCGGACAGGGCGAAGGACTGAAGCTTTCTTT
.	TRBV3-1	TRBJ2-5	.	CASSQEGGGGVYQETQYF	TGTGCCAGCAGCCAAGAAGGTGGAGGAGGTGTCTATCAAGAGACCCAGTACTTC